A single sample is the source of the 5 T cell receptor beta chains below, sequenced in a study of blood T cell repertoires in COVID-19. TCRdb keeps only in-frame clones here, not all; method: immunoSEQ multiplex PCR. The table shows approximately 170,000 clones, with approximately 85% occurring only once. The sample was PBMCs or T cells enriched from blood (not recorded which). Receptors originate from a woman younger than 30 who had recovered from COVID-19.

The chain couples TRBV5-4 to TRBJ2-7; 8 bases are a match to TRBD1. The length of the CDR3 is 15 residues. With V trimmed by 4 bases and J by 4 bases, 10 bases remained unmatched. Germline lookup yields CDR1 SGHNT and CDR2 YYREEE (reference sequence). Written as DNA, the CDR3 is TGTGCCAGCAGCGGTTCCGGGACAGGAAAATACGAGCAGTACTTC. Translating it yields CASSGSGTGKYEQYF.

This chain links TRBV5-1 with TRBJ1-5; D is perhaps TRBD1 (6 bases). This CDR3 has 16 residues. The V and J ends lost 0 bases and 1 base respectively, with 11 bases between them. Germline values: CDR1 SGHRS, CDR2 YFSETQ. CDR3: CASSLGTGLSNQPQHF. In DNA, the CDR3 is TGCGCCAGCAGCTTGGGAACAGGGCTAAGCAATCAGCCCCAGCATTTT. Drawing the rest from reference TRBV5-1 and TRBJ1-5, the complete variable domain is KAGVTQTPRYLIKTRGQQVTLSCSPISGHRSVSWYQQTPGQGLQFLFEYFSETQRNKGNFPGRFSGRQFSNSRSEMNVSTLELGDSALYLCASSLGTGLSNQPQHFGDGTRLSIL.

The V and J genes are TRBV19 and TRBJ2-3; TRBD1 might be the D (5 bases). Trimming took off 2 bases at V and 3 bases at J, with 9 bases between the two ends. The CDR3 is 14 amino acids. Per germline, CDR1 LNHDA and CDR2 SQIVND (reference sequence). This chain's CDR3 is CASSIIQGTDTQYF. In DNA form, the CDR3 reads TGTGCCAGTAGTATAATCCAGGGAACAGATACGCAGTATTTT.

This rearrangement joins TRBV6-1 to TRBJ2-7, with 10 bases matching TRBD2. This CDR3 has 16 amino acids. Germline-derived CDR1 and CDR2 are MNHNS and SASEGT. V shed 1 base and J 3 bases; nucleotides not matched to a gene: 6. CDR3 DNA sequence: TGTGCCAGCAGTGAAGGGAGGACTAGCGGCCTCTACGAGCAGTACTTC. This translates into CASSEGRTSGLYEQYF.

This sequence joins TRBV28 and TRBJ1-5; 7 bases map to TRBD1. The CDR3 extends over 18 amino acids. CDR1 is MDHEN, CDR2 SYDVKM, per germline. V was clipped by 3 bases and J by 0 bases; unmatched bases: 11. CDR3 DNA: TGTGCCAGCAGTTTCCGGGACAGCCGTTCTTATAGCAATCAGCCCCAGCATTTT. This sequence encodes CASSFRDSRSYSNQPQHF. The entire variable domain, with the rest obtained from reference TRBV28 and TRBJ1-5, is as follows: DVKVTQSSRYLVKRTGEKVFLECVQDMDHENMFWYRQDPGLGLRLIYFSYDVKMKEKGDIPEGYSVSREKKERFSLILESASTNQTSMYLCASSFRDSRSYSNQPQHFGDGTRLSIL.